Presented here are 12 T cell receptor beta chains from one specimen sequenced in a study of neurological immune-mediated disorders. Using its own MiXCR run on the 5' RACE reads, TCRdb lists one record per CDR3 protein. The table has some 37,000 distinct CDR3 sequences, roughly 14% seen once; the top ten hold 25% to 30%. The sample consisted of PBMCs. Receptor source: a woman aged 45 to 65 with HTLV-1-associated myelopathy (HAM/TSP).

The table lists this clonotype with many counts. The V call is TRBV20-1, the J call TRBJ1-5; possible D gene TRBD1, 5 bases. CDR1 is DFQATT, CDR2 SNEGSKA, per germline (reference sequence). CDR3 length equals 12 residues. Trimming stripped 5 bases from V and 5 bases from J, with 10 bases between. The DNA for the CDR3 is TGCAGTGCTGCCGGGGGGGATCAGCCCCAGCATTTT. Translating it yields CSAAGGDQPQHF.

In regard to this clonotype: One junction end does not reproduce the germline sequence, and a read error may be involved. J is TRBJ1-2 and V is TRBV10-3; no definite D call. The CDR3 is made up of 12 amino acids. The V gene's germline CDR1 is ENHRY and CDR2 SYGVKD. CDR3: CAIGESGYGYTF. CDR3 nucleotides: TGTGCCATCGGTGAGTCCGGCTATGGCTACACCTTC.

The chain uses TRBV7-2 and TRBJ2-5; 7 nucleotides align to TRBD2. The CDR3 is made up of 16 amino acids. The trim removed 10 bases at V and 5 bases at J, leaving 19 bases unmatched. Germline CDR1 SGHTA, CDR2 FQGNSA. The CDR3 coding sequence is TGTGCCACCACCCCCTCTCCCGGGGGGTTGGAGGAGACCCAGTACTTC. Translated, it gives CATTPSPGGLEETQYF.

Many counts were recorded for this clonotype. The chain recombines TRBV7-2 with TRBJ2-2, with a tentative D call TRBD1 (7 bases). Germline V gives CDR1 SGHTA, CDR2 FQGNSA. The CDR3 has 16 amino acids. V was shortened by 5 bases and J by 3 bases, with 16 bases between the two germline ends. The chain's CDR3 is CASSAQGGVDTGELFF. The CDR3 DNA sequence: TGTGCCAGCAGCGCTCAGGGGGGTGTGGACACCGGGGAGCTGTTTTTT. The whole variable domain, remainder taken from reference TRBV7-2 and TRBJ2-2, is GAGVSQSPSNKVTEKGKDVELRCDPISGHTALYWYRQSLGQGLEFLIYFQGNSAPDKSGLPSDRFSAERTGGSVSTLTIQRTQQEDSAVYLCASSAQGGVDTGELFFGEGSRLTVL.

This clonotype occurred many times. This sequence joins TRBV20-1 and TRBJ1-1; D possibly corresponds to TRBD1 (5 bases). The CDR3 loop spans 13 amino acids. CDR1 DFQATT and CDR2 SNEGSKA come from the germline V gene (reference sequence). Trimming shortened V by 1 base and J by 5 bases, and 11 bases separated the two germline ends. The CDR3, as DNA: TGCAGTGCTAGAGGCAGGGAAAAAACTGAAGCTTTCTTT. Its protein is CSARGREKTEAFF.

This clonotype was seen at least ten times. Mismatch with germline at one junction end may stem from a read error. This chain uses TRBV6-6 with TRBJ2-5, with no clear D. This CDR3 region has 10 residues. Germline loops: CDR1 MNHNY, CDR2 SVGAGI (reference sequence). The CDR3 protein is CAENQETQYF. In DNA form, the CDR3 reads TGCGCTGAGAACCAAGAGACCCAGTACTTC.

This clonotype was found many times. The chain joins TRBV6-5 to TRBJ1-2, with 7 bases identical to TRBD1. Germline-derived CDR1 and CDR2 are MNHEY and SVGAGI. The CDR3 length is 15 residues. After removal of 8 bases from V and 5 bases from J, the junction contained 14 bases not matched to a gene. CDR3 coding DNA: TGTGCCAGCTTAACTTCTCGGGACAGTCGATATGGCTACACCTTC. Translating gives CASLTSRDSRYGYTF.

With regard to this clonotype: The junction differs from germline at one of its ends, possibly a read error. The chain is built from TRBV7-2 and TRBJ2-5, with D perhaps TRBD2 (7 bases). The CDR3 covers 15 residues. Germline loops: CDR1 SGHTA, CDR2 FQGNSA. CDR3 nucleotide sequence: TGTGCCAGCAGCTTAGTCCCGGGGGGACAAGAGAGCCAGTACTTC. Its translation is CASSLVPGGQESQYF.

This clonotype was observed at least ten times. The chain carries TRBV12-3 or TRBV12-4 and TRBJ2-1; D possibly uses TRBD1 or TRBD2 (5 bases each). The CDR3 contains 14 residues. Trimming shortened V by 5 bases and J by 7 bases, and 15 bases separated the two germline ends. CDR3 nucleotide sequence: TGTGCCAGCAGTCCGGGACGCGGTGGGAATGAGCAGTTCTTC. As protein: CASSPGRGGNEQFF.

This clonotype was picked up many times. The V gene is TRBV5-1, the J gene TRBJ2-3; no clear D gene. The V end lost 0 bases, the J end lost 4 bases, and 15 bases lay between the germline ends. The germline V gene encodes CDR1 SGHRS and CDR2 YFSETQ. The CDR3 runs 16 residues. The CDR3 region has the DNA TGCGCCAGCAGCTTGGACAACGACGCAGGTTCAGATACGCAGTATTTT. Translating gives CASSLDNDAGSDTQYF.

This clonotype was seen repeatedly, ten times or more. The chain has TRBV28 and TRBJ2-1; 9 positions agree with TRBD2. This CDR3 contains 15 residues. V was clipped by 10 bases and J by 7 bases; unmatched bases: 14. CDR1 and CDR2 from the germline V gene are MDHEN and SYDVKM. In DNA form, the CDR3 reads TGTGCCACCCTAAAAGCGGGGGGCTTGATAAATGAGCAGTTCTTC. It encodes CATLKAGGLINEQFF.

This clonotype was seen repeatedly, ten times or more. The chain couples TRBV14 to TRBJ2-5, with unresolved D. The V end was cut by 4 bases, the J end by 2 bases, with 29 bases between. This CDR3 spans 20 amino acids. In germline, CDR1 is SGHDN, CDR2 FVKESK. The CDR3, as DNA: TGTGCCAGCAGCCCGTCCTATGGGCATTGGCCAGAGACGTCACAAGAGACCCAGTACTTC. This translates into CASSPSYGHWPETSQETQYF.